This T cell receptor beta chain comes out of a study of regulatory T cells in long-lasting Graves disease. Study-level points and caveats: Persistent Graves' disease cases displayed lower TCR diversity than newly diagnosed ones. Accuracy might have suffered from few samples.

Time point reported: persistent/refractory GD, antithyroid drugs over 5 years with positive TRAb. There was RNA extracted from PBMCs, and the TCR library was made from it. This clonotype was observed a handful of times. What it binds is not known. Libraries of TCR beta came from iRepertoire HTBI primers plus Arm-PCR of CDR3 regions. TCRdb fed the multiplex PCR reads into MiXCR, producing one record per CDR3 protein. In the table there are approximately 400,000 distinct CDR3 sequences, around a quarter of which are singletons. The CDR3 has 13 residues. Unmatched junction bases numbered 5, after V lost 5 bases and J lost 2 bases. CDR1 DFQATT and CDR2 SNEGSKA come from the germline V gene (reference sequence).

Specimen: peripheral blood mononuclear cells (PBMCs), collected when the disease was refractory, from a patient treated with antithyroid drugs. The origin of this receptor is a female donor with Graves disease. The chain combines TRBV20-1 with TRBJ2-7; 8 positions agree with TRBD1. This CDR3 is CSAAPTGAYEQYF. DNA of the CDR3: TGCAGTGCTGCCCCGACAGGGGCCTACGAGCAGTACTTC.